This TCR beta chain was identified during a study of PD-1 blockade in classical Hodgkin lymphoma. This CDR3 comprises 14 residues. V trimming: 6 bases; J trimming: 4 bases; junction bases outside the gene matches: 5. CDR1 is MNHEY, CDR2 SMNVEV, per germline (reference sequence). The time point: cycle 4 day 1 (C4D1), after 6 weeks of nivolumab. Exposure to brentuximab vedotin varied, and each patient had relapsed following autologous stem cell transplantation. The repertoire was sequenced with immunoSEQ multiplex PCR; TCRdb's copy has only in-frame clones and lacks some. Seen here are about 94,000 clones, approximately 94% observed once, and the top ten hold roughly 1.9%.

This TCR derives from a human donor with classical Hodgkin lymphoma. The material was peripheral blood mononuclear cells (PBMCs), obtained before the fourth cycle of nivolumab. This sequence joins TRBV27 and TRBJ1-2, with TRBD1 matching over 10 bases. The CDR3, as DNA: TGTGCCAGCAGGGGGGGGACAGGGGCCTATGGCTACACCTTC. It specifies CASRGGTGAYGYTF.